The subject of this entry is one T cell receptor (beta chain). Its antigen is unknown. The germline gene is not matched at one end of the junction; a read error may be the cause. The sample is drawn from a study of tumor-infiltrating lymphocytes in primary liver carcinoma. Study-wide findings and caveats: Just around 7-25% of top clones spanned all five tumor regions.

A primer in the constant region served to generate TCR beta cDNA from roughly 450 ng of total RNA. Three nested multiplex PCR rounds of slightly modified ARM-PCR generated TCR beta libraries. A C-beta reverse primer was combined with TRBV1-TRBV30 forward primers in the first two PCR rounds, and each round had approximately 9 cycles. MiXCR was run by TCRdb on the multiplex PCR reads, yielding one entry per CDR3 protein. The sample records 80,000 or so distinct CDR3 sequences, about two thirds being singletons. The CDR3 sequence is 17 residues long. Germline CDR1 reads SGHDT; CDR2 reads YYEEEE. Joint extraction of RNA and DNA used roughly 20-33 mg of bulk tissue that was unsorted.

The sample comprised liver tumor tissue from sampling region 4. Subset of the sample: tumor region T4, right-lateral pole. The chain carries TRBV5-6 and TRBJ1-3, with D possibly matching TRBD1 (6 bases). This receptor was identified in an older woman with primary liver carcinoma and hepatitis B virus infection. CDR3 protein: CARSSVISPGGADTIYF. The CDR3 DNA is TGTGCCAGGAGCTCGGTCATCTCTCCGGGGGGCGCGGACACCATATATTTT.